The T cell receptor beta chain described here comes from a study of shared T cell receptors in the human thymus. This clone has only a few counts. This CDR3 contains 14 residues. Germline V CDR1 and CDR2: MNHEY, SMNVEV (reference sequence). Unmatched junction bases numbered 4, after V lost 6 bases and J lost 2 bases. Generated by immunoSEQ multiplex PCR, the TCRdb table keeps only in-frame clones and is missing some. The sample lists hundreds of thousands of clones; around 93% were seen once. Sample: thymocytes. This TCR was sampled from a human donor. The rearrangement uses TRBV27 and TRBJ1-2; 9 nucleotides agree with TRBD1. The CDR3 reads CASRWGQGNYGYTF. CDR3 sequence (DNA): TGTGCCAGCAGATGGGGACAGGGCAACTATGGCTACACCTTC.